This record covers a single T cell receptor (beta chain). Its antigen has not been determined. No qualities accompany the bases; no much larger clone lies one base away. The immunoSEQ Assay, a bias-controlled multiplex PCR, was used to amplify TCRbeta CDR3 regions from genomic DNA. Regarding the original processing steps: Within the assay, amplification of reference gene primers was used to estimate how many nucleated cells each sample contained. To quantify the absolute abundance of each unique TCRbeta CDR3 rearrangement, sequence reads were collapsed and filtered. Productive Simpson clonality was computed per sample as the square root of Simpson's diversity index over productive rearrangements. In TCRdb, the immuneACCESS table is reduced to in-frame sequences with V and J assigned. These tables do not hold every clone; where another copy was compared, an unresolved V gene accounts for under half, and the others remain unexplained. That table furnishes V, J and clone size, whereas the DNA furnished D and trimming. The sample table lists approximately 130,000 clones, approximately 77% of them with a count of one. The ten largest clones take up around 18% of the sample.

The data originate from a study of blood T cell repertoires in COVID-19 (dated by TCRdb to about 2020). About the full investigation: The collaborator samples originated in the United States, Italy and Spain and spanned the acute and convalescent phases of COVID-19. Deeply sampled blood TCRbeta repertoires from subjects exposed to, actively infected with, or recovered from COVID-19 were included in the dataset. The prospective study material was composed of cDNA or gDNA derived from T cells, B-cell-depleted T cells, or PBMCs. The repertoires were made available in a free public database intended to serve as a resource for research on the immune response to SARS-CoV-2. Where HLA class I and class II types were available, the types were taken from metadata supplied by the sample provider, not from assay-based typing. A de-identified subject ID, COVID-19 status, age in years and sex were almost always included in the sample metadata. Samples were obtained from the ongoing ImmuneRACE study (first 160 participants) and from approximately 1,200 subjects provided by 6 global collaborators.

On the study overall, not on this receptor specifically: The amount of clinical and demographic metadata varied by source and participant and was provided uncurated.

Trimming removed 5 bases from V and 2 bases from J; the gene matches leave 9 bases unexplained. The germline V gene yields MDHEN for CDR1 and SYDVKM for CDR2. The CDR3 runs 18 residues from the cysteine to the phenylalanine. Only the CDR3 portion is preserved as DNA: 54 bases, with reading frame beginning at the first base. Whole blood was collected in K2EDTA tubes by collaborating institutions according to the institutions' own protocols. For TCRbeta analysis, collaborators shipped samples as frozen whole blood, isolated PBMCs, or DNA extracted from either of those sample types. The sequence was collected from an elderly man with acute or convalescent COVID-19. Sequenced: peripheral blood. The chain employs TRBV28 and TRBJ2-3, with 14 bases in between that match TRBD2. The encoded CDR3 is CASSPIGLAGGYTDTQYF. The DNA reads as follows: TGTGCCAGCAGTCCCATAGGACTAGCGGGGGGCTACACAGATACGCAGTATTTT.